This T cell receptor (beta chain) emerged from a study of blood T cell repertoires in COVID-19. Study at large: The origin of the acute and convalescent COVID-19 samples was the United States, Italy and Spain. Sources were T cells, B-cell-depleted T cells, or PBMCs; the material itself was cDNA or gDNA.

CDR1 is MDHEN, CDR2 SYDVKM, per germline. The CDR3 consists of 13 residues. Trimming removed 5 bases at V and 1 base at J, with 5 bases between. Authors' analysis steps: The assay estimated nucleated cells by amplifying reference gene primers. Repertoires were generated with immunoSEQ multiplex PCR, while TCRdb's copy carries only in-frame clones and drops some. Clone size and V and J calls were adopted from that table, with D and trimming inferred from the DNA. The sample holds about 110,000 clones, approximately 79% seen once. The sequenced sample was peripheral blood. The V gene is TRBV28, the J gene TRBJ2-2; D gene unclear. The source of this sequence is a woman of 80 years or more with active or convalescent COVID-19. CDR3 coding DNA: TGTGCCAGCAGTCCAGTGAACACCGGGGAGCTGTTTTTT. Protein: CASSPVNTGELFF.